A selection of T cell receptor beta chains follows, all from one sample in a study of OX40 agonist ivuxolimab in advanced cancers. Assay: immunoSEQ multiplex PCR; the TCRdb copy retains only in-frame clones and omits some. The sample lists over 100,000 clones, 80% to 90% seen once, with approximately 0.51% in the top ten. The starting material was CD4+ or CD8+ T cells sorted from blood, obtained in a trial of the OX40 agonist ivuxolimab. The origin of the receptors is an adult with an advanced solid tumor such as melanoma, head and neck, liver or kidney cancer. The CDR3 runs from the conserved cysteine through the conserved F or W. Fields, in order: D gene, clone size, V gene, J gene, CDR3 length, CDR3 protein, CDR3 DNA. A D gene is named only where the DNA matches it firmly. Size values are once, few and many counts, or a class for expanded clones, and some rows have none.

D: TRBD1
size: .
V: TRBV18
J: TRBJ1-3
length: 14
CDR3: CASSAHRGGDTIYF
DNA: TGTGCCAGCTCGGCTCACAGGGGAGGAGACACCATATATTTT

D: TRBD1
size: few
V: TRBV18
J: TRBJ1-2
length: 12
CDR3: CASALDREVYTF
DNA: TGTGCCAGCGCCTTGGACAGGGAGGTCTACACCTTC

D: .
size: .
V: TRBV2
J: TRBJ2-7
length: 13
CDR3: CAGLRQDLYEQYF
DNA: TGTGCCGGTTTAAGACAGGATCTATACGAGCAGTACTTC

D: TRBD1
size: .
V: TRBV30
J: TRBJ1-1
length: 13
CDR3: CAWDRGMYTEAFF
DNA: TGTGCCTGGGACAGGGGAATGTACACTGAAGCCTTCTTT

D: .
size: .
V: TRBV6-6
J: TRBJ1-2
length: 14
CDR3: CASARATSNYGYTF
DNA: TGTGCCAGCGCAAGGGCCACATCGAACTATGGCTACACCTTC

D: .
size: once
V: TRBV29-1
J: TRBJ2-7
length: 14
CDR3: CSVGGPPLSYEQYF
DNA: TGCAGCGTTGGAGGACCGCCCCTTAGCTACGAGCAGTACTTC

D: .
size: .
V: TRBV7-2
J: TRBJ2-1
length: 14
CDR3: CASSTHDRYNEQFF
DNA: TGTGCCAGCAGCACCCATGACAGATACAATGAGCAGTTCTTC

D: .
size: .
V: TRBV10-3
J: TRBJ2-2
length: 16
CDR3: CAISEPQGILPGELFF
DNA: TGTGCCATCAGTGAGCCCCAGGGGATCCTCCCCGGGGAGCTGTTTTTT

D: .
size: .
V: TRBV4-3
J: TRBJ1-2
length: 15
CDR3: CASSQEKVSSYGYTF
DNA: TGCGCCAGCAGCCAAGAAAAGGTTTCGAGCTATGGCTACACCTTC

D: TRBD2
size: .
V: TRBV11-2
J: TRBJ2-5
length: 17
CDR3: CASSLDGQRGGQETQYF
DNA: TGTGCCAGCAGCTTAGATGGCCAGCGGGGGGGCCAAGAGACCCAGTACTTC

D: .
size: .
V: TRBV5-6
J: TRBJ1-2
length: 15
CDR3: CASSPGPMLGYGYTF
DNA: TGTGCCAGCAGCCCGGGACCCATGCTAGGCTATGGCTACACCTTC

D: .
size: .
V: TRBV7-2
J: TRBJ1-1
length: 15
CDR3: CASSLGPGVLTEAFF
DNA: TGTGCCAGCAGCTTAGGGCCGGGGGTTTTAACTGAAGCTTTCTTT

D: .
size: .
V: TRBV4-3
J: TRBJ1-3
length: 16
CDR3: CASSRVWGAEGNTIYF
DNA: TGCGCCAGCAGCCGGGTCTGGGGGGCTGAGGGAAACACCATATATTTT

D: TRBD1
size: .
V: TRBV7-6
J: TRBJ2-3
length: 16
CDR3: CASSLRQGAVTDTQYF
DNA: TGTGCCAGCAGCTTAAGACAGGGGGCGGTCACAGATACGCAGTATTTT

D: .
size: .
V: TRBV11-2
J: TRBJ2-7
length: 14
CDR3: CASSPGLAGTEQYF
DNA: TGTGCCAGCAGCCCGGGGCTAGCCGGTACGGAGCAGTACTTC

D: .
size: .
V: TRBV19
J: TRBJ2-2
length: 15
CDR3: CASSPRRGDTGELFF
DNA: TGTGCCAGTAGCCCCCGGAGGGGAGACACCGGGGAGCTGTTTTTT

D: .
size: .
V: TRBV5-1
J: TRBJ2-7
length: 13
CDR3: CASSLDRSYEQYF
DNA: TGCGCCAGCAGCTTGGACAGAAGCTACGAGCAGTACTTC

D: .
size: once
V: TRBV6-1
J: TRBJ2-5
length: 14
CDR3: CASSEGGNQETQYF
DNA: TGTGCCAGCAGTGAAGGGGGTAACCAAGAGACCCAGTACTTC

D: .
size: .
V: TRBV6-1
J: TRBJ2-1
length: 13
CDR3: CASTKQGGNEQFF
DNA: TGTGCCAGCACTAAACAGGGCGGCAATGAGCAGTTCTTC

D: TRBD2
size: .
V: TRBV29-1
J: TRBJ2-1
length: 16
CDR3: CSVVVAGGPKYNEQFF
DNA: TGCAGCGTTGTGGTAGCGGGGGGCCCGAAGTACAATGAGCAGTTCTTC

D: TRBD1
size: .
V: TRBV30
J: TRBJ1-6
length: 15
CDR3: CAWMGPGTGGSPLHF
DNA: TGTGCCTGGATGGGACCTGGGACAGGTGGTTCACCCCTCCACTTT

D: TRBD1
size: once
V: TRBV28
J: TRBJ2-5
length: 13
CDR3: CASSRTGEETQYF
DNA: TGTGCCAGCAGTCGGACAGGGGAAGAGACCCAGTACTTC

D: TRBD1
size: .
V: TRBV5-1
J: TRBJ1-4
length: 15
CDR3: CASSPGGTGGEKLFF
DNA: TGCGCCAGCAGCCCGGGGGGGACAGGTGGTGAAAAACTGTTTTTT

D: .
size: .
V: TRBV9
J: TRBJ1-2
length: 14
CDR3: CASSVVEGAYGYTF
DNA: TGTGCCAGCAGCGTAGTTGAAGGGGCCTATGGCTACACCTTC

D: .
size: .
V: TRBV6-6
J: TRBJ2-4
length: 16
CDR3: CASNPPRTLAKNIQYF
DNA: TGTGCCAGCAACCCCCCCCGCACCTTAGCCAAAAACATTCAGTACTTC